The 22 T cell receptor beta chains below all came from one sample that was sequenced in a study of control samples from healthy donors and cancer patients. Method: immunoSEQ multiplex PCR; TCRdb's copy keeps in-frame clones and lacks some. The repertoire holds some 130,000 clones, roughly 91% seen once, with under 2% in the top ten. Sequenced sample: PBMCs. The receptors were sampled from a man aged 50 to 60 with head and neck cancer.

The chain carries TRBV24-1 and TRBJ2-3; 12 bases agree with TRBD2. Losses at the gene ends were 4 bases for V and 4 bases for J; bases not matched to a gene: 5. Germline CDR1 and CDR2: KGHDR and SFDVKD. This CDR3 has 16 amino acids. CDR3 nucleotides: TGTGCCACCAGTGACCCTAGCGGGGGGGTATCAGATACGCAGTATTTT. Translating gives CATSDPSGGVSDTQYF.

This chain connects TRBV7-3 to TRBJ2-6; perhaps TRBD1 as D (6 bases). Germline CDR1 SGHTA, CDR2 FQGTGA. Trimming pared 2 bases from V and 4 bases from J, leaving 9 bases between. CDR3 size: 15 residues. Here the CDR3 reads CASSLGQSGANVLTF. CDR3 coding DNA: TGTGCCAGCAGCTTAGGACAGTCCGGGGCCAACGTCCTGACTTTC.

This chain connects TRBV29-1 to TRBJ2-4, with TRBD1 identical over 9 bases. The CDR3 loop spans 14 amino acids. The V segment lost 4 bases and the J segment 8 bases; nucleotides outside the gene matches: 9. Germline V lookup: CDR1 SQVTM, CDR2 ANQGSEA. CDR3 amino acids: CSVAGTGYLDIQYF. As DNA, the CDR3 is TGCAGCGTTGCCGGGACAGGGTACCTGGACATTCAGTACTTC. Together with reference TRBV29-1 and TRBJ2-4, the CDR3 gives the full variable domain: SAVISQKPSRDICQRGTSLTIQCQVDSQVTMMFWYRQQPGQSLTLIATANQGSEATYESGFVIDKFPISRPNLTFSTLTVSNMSPEDSSIYLCSVAGTGYLDIQYFGAGTRLSVL.

The chain carries TRBV28 and TRBJ1-2; no clear D. CDR1 and CDR2 from the germline V gene are MDHEN and SYDVKM. Deletions cut 4 bases from V and 3 bases from J, with 15 bases between. The CDR3 runs 15 residues. As DNA, the CDR3 is TGTGCCAGCAGTTCCCCCGGGAGAACACACTATGGCTACACCTTC. Amino acid sequence: CASSSPGRTHYGYTF.

The chain recombines TRBV19 with TRBJ2-7; D unclear. The V gene's germline CDR1 is LNHDA and CDR2 SQIVND (reference sequence). The CDR3 extends over 15 amino acids. The germline V and J ends were trimmed by 1 base and 2 bases, with 12 bases remaining between them. In DNA form, the CDR3 reads TGTGCCAGTAGTATAGCAAGCCTCGGACCCTACGAGCAGTACTTC. This translates into CASSIASLGPYEQYF.

The chain combines TRBV7-9 with TRBJ1-4; D unresolved. The CDR3 is made up of 12 amino acids. V lost 1 base and J lost 7, with 4 bases in between. Germline-derived CDR1 and CDR2 are SEHNR and FQNEAQ (reference sequence). CDR3: CASSLVGEKLFF. CDR3 coding DNA: TGTGCCAGCAGCTTAGTGGGTGAAAAACTGTTTTTT.

This chain uses TRBV3-1 (or the pseudogene TRBV3-2) with TRBJ2-7, with 7 bases aligning to TRBD1. There are 16 residues in the CDR3. CDR1 and CDR2 (germline): LGHDT, YNNKEL (reference sequence). Trimming removed 4 bases from V and 1 base from J; junction bases left unmatched: 10. The CDR3 here is CASSPETGTASYEQYF. The CDR3 DNA reads as TGTGCCAGCAGCCCCGAAACCGGGACAGCATCCTACGAGCAGTACTTC.

This chain connects TRBV27 to TRBJ2-7; D gene ambiguous. The CDR3 runs 13 residues. V was trimmed by 4 bases and J by 6 bases, leaving 13 bases between them. Germline V CDR1 and CDR2: MNHEY, SMNVEV (reference sequence). CDR3 protein: CASSSSGSGEQYF. The CDR3 DNA sequence: TGTGCCAGCAGTTCGTCAGGAAGTGGCGAGCAGTACTTC.

The chain combines TRBV7-2 with TRBJ1-2; D gene ambiguous. Deletions cut 1 base from V and 1 base from J, with 16 bases between. Germline V gene sequence: CDR1 SGHTA, CDR2 FQGNSA. The CDR3 has 17 amino acids. CDR3 sequence: CASSLVGWTDINYGYTF. As DNA, the CDR3 is TGTGCCAGCAGCTTAGTTGGCTGGACGGATATTAACTATGGCTACACCTTC.

The chain carries TRBV2 and TRBJ2-7, with D unclear. This CDR3 spans 15 amino acids. Trimming left V 6 bases short and J 3 bases short, with 18 bases between. CDR1 and CDR2 from the germline V gene are SNHLY and FYNNEI. The CDR3 nucleotides read TGTGCCAGCAGGGTAAGACAAGGCCCTATCTACGAGCAGTACTTC. Translating it yields CASRVRQGPIYEQYF.

This clone came up a few times. V gene TRBV6-5 combines with J gene TRBJ1-2, with TRBD1 as a possible D gene (5 bases). Germline V gene data show CDR1 as MNHEY and CDR2 as SVGAGI. This CDR3 is built from 15 residues. Trimming stripped 5 bases from V and 0 bases from J, with 13 bases between. As DNA, the CDR3 is TGTGCCAGCAGTCGAACGACAGAGACTAACTATGGCTACACCTTC. It specifies CASSRTTETNYGYTF.

J is TRBJ1-2 and V is TRBV5-1; D perhaps matches TRBD1 (5 bases). Trimming took off 4 bases at V and 7 bases at J, with 14 bases between the two ends. Germline V gives CDR1 SGHRS, CDR2 YFSETQ. The length of the CDR3 is 13 residues. Here the CDR3 reads CASSEGLERGYTF. In DNA, the CDR3 is TGCGCCAGCAGCGAGGGGTTAGAGCGTGGCTACACCTTC.

The chain uses TRBV28 and TRBJ2-7; D might be TRBD1 (6 bases). CDR3 length equals 13 residues. Germline assignment: CDR1 MDHEN and CDR2 SYDVKM. Trimming took 8 bases from V and 2 from J, leaving 13 bases between them. The CDR3 here is CASYLTGTYEQYF. The CDR3 coding sequence is TGTGCCAGCTACTTAACAGGGACCTACGAGCAGTACTTC.

The V and J genes are TRBV5-8 and TRBJ2-7; no firm D call. CDR1 is SGHTS and CDR2 is YDEGEE in the germline V gene. CDR3 size: 15 residues. Trimming removed 0 bases from V and 2 bases from J, with 12 bases in between. CDR3 residues: CASSLEEIPPYEQYF. In DNA, the CDR3 is TGTGCCAGCAGCTTGGAGGAAATCCCCCCCTACGAGCAGTACTTC.

This sequence joins TRBV7-2 and TRBJ2-7; 9 bases are a match to TRBD1. Germline CDR1 is SGHTA and CDR2 is FQGNSA. This CDR3 spans 14 amino acids. V was clipped by 5 bases and J by 2 bases; unmatched bases: 4. Here the CDR3 DNA reads TGTGCCAGCAGCGCAGGGACAGGGACCTACGAGCAGTACTTC. As protein: CASSAGTGTYEQYF.

The chain recombines TRBV18 with TRBJ1-1; 8 bases align to TRBD1. Germline assignment: CDR1 KGHSH and CDR2 LQKENI. The V and J ends lost 6 bases and 8 bases, in that order; junction bases with no gene match: 5. The CDR3 runs to 12 residues. The CDR3 is CASSRQGAEAFF. Written as DNA, the CDR3 is TGTGCCAGCTCCCGCCAGGGGGCCGAAGCTTTCTTT.

This chain joins TRBV6-5 and TRBJ2-5; D unresolved. The CDR3 consists of 14 residues. Per the germline V gene, CDR1 is MNHEY and CDR2 is SVGAGI. Trimming stripped 5 bases from V and 5 bases from J, with 15 bases between. The CDR3 spells CASSPVRLGETQYF. As DNA, the CDR3 is TGTGCCAGCAGTCCCGTCCGGCTAGGGGAGACCCAGTACTTC.

This chain connects TRBV7-9 to TRBJ2-7, with no clear D. The CDR3 runs 14 residues. Deletions cut 5 bases from V and 3 bases from J, with 14 bases between. Germline V CDR1 and CDR2: SEHNR, FQNEAQ (reference sequence). The DNA of the CDR3 is TGTGCCAGCAGCCGACCTGGAACAGTCTACGAGCAGTACTTC. Translating gives CASSRPGTVYEQYF.

In the case of this clone: The sample contains more than one DNA sequence encoding this CDR3. The chain recombines TRBV7-2 with TRBJ2-5; D is unresolved. The ends were cut back, 0 bases at V and 2 bases at J, with 7 bases in the middle. Germline V lookup: CDR1 SGHTA, CDR2 FQGNSA. The CDR3 length is 14 residues. The CDR3 DNA sequence: TGTGCCAGCAGCTTAGCGGGCAGACAAGAGACCCAGTACTTC. Translating it yields CASSLAGRQETQYF.

The rearrangement joins TRBV7-2 to TRBJ2-7; a possible D gene is TRBD1 (5 bases). CDR3 length: 12 residues. V was pared by 5 bases and J by 3 bases, with 8 bases between. CDR1 is SGHTA and CDR2 is FQGNSA in the germline V gene. This CDR3 is CASSATGYEQYF. Written as DNA, the CDR3 is TGTGCCAGCAGCGCCACAGGCTACGAGCAGTACTTC.

The V gene is TRBV9, the J gene TRBJ1-1; D is unclear. CDR3 length equals 12 residues. V was clipped by 0 bases and J by 12 bases, with 12 bases between them. Germline assignment: CDR1 SGDLS and CDR2 YYNGEE. This chain's CDR3 is CASSVDTDQPFF. The CDR3 region has the DNA TGTGCCAGCAGCGTAGATACAGATCAACCTTTCTTT.

The gene calls are TRBV20-1 and TRBJ2-3; unclear D gene. Trimming cost V 7 bases and J 4 bases, with 9 bases left between them. The CDR3 sequence is 11 residues long. Germline CDR1 is DFQATT and CDR2 is SNEGSKA (reference sequence). The chain's CDR3 is CSVEIADTQYF. The CDR3 DNA is TGCAGTGTTGAAATTGCAGATACGCAGTATTTT.